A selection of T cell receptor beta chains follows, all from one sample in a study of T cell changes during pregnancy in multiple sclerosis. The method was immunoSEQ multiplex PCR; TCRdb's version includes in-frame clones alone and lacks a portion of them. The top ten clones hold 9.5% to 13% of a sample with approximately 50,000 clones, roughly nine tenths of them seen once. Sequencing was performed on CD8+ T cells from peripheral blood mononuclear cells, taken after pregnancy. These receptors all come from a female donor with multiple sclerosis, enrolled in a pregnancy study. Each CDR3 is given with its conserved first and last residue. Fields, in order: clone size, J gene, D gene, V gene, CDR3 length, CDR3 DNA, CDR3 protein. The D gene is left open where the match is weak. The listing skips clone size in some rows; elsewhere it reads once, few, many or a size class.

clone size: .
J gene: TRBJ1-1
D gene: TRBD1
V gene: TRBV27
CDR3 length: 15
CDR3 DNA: TGTGCCAGCATTTCGTCCGGGACAGGCTTCACTGAAGCTTTCTTT
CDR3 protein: CASISSGTGFTEAFF

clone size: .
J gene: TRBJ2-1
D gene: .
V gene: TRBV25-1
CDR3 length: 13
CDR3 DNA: TGTGCCAGCAGTGAATACGAGCGGCATGAGCAGTTCTTC
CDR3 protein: CASSEYERHEQFF

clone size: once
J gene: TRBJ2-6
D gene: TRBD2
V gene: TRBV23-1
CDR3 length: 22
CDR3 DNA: TGCGCCAGCATTGGGATACCGCGGACTAGCGGGGGGTACCACTCTGGGGCCAACGTCCTGACTTTC
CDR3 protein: CASIGIPRTSGGYHSGANVLTF

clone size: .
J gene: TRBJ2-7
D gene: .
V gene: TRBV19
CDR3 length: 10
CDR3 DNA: TGTGCCAGTAGCCACTACGAGCAGTACTTC
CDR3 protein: CASSHYEQYF

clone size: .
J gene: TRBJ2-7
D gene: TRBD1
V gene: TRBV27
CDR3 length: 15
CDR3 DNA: TGTGCCAGCATGGGACGGGGACAGGGCCGTCCCGAGCAGTACTTC
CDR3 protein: CASMGRGQGRPEQYF

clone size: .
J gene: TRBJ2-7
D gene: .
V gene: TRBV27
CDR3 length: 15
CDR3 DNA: TGTGCCAGCAGTCCCAACGGGGATATCTCCTACGAGCAGTACTTC
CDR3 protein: CASSPNGDISYEQYF

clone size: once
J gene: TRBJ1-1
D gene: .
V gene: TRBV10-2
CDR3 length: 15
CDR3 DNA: TGCGCCAGCAGCAGATGGGGCTACGTGGGCACTGAAGCTTTCTTT
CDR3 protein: CASSRWGYVGTEAFF

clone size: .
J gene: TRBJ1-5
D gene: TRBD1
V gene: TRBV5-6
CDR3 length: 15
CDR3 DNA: TGTGCCAGCAGCCTCGGGACAGAGAGCAATCAGCCCCAGCATTTT
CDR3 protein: CASSLGTESNQPQHF

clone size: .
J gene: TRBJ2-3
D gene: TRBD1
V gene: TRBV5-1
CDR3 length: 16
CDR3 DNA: TGCGCCAGCAGCTTGGTGGGACAGGTGTACACAGATACGCAGTATTTT
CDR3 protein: CASSLVGQVYTDTQYF

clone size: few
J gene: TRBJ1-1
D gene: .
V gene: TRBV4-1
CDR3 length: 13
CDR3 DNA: TGCGCCAGCAGCCAAGGGGCGAACACTGAAGCTTTCTTT
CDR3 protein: CASSQGANTEAFF

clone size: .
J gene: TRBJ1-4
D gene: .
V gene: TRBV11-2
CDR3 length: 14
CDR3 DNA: TGTGCCAGCAGCCCCAATAGTTTTAATGAAAAACTGTTTTTT
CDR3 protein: CASSPNSFNEKLFF

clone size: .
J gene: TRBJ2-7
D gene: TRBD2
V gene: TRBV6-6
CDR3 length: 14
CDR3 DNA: TGTGCCAGCAGTGACTCCGGGACTAGCGTGGAGCAGTACTTC
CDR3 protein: CASSDSGTSVEQYF

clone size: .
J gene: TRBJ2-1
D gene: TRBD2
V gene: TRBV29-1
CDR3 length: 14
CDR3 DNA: TGCAGCGTTGAAACTAGCGGGGGGTACAATGAGCAGTTCTTC
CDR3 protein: CSVETSGGYNEQFF

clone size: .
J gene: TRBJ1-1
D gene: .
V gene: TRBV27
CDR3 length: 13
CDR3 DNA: TGTGCCAGCACTACGGGCGGGGGCACTGAAGCTTTCTTT
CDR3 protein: CASTTGGGTEAFF

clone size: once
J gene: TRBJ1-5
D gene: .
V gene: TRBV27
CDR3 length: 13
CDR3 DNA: TGTGCCAGCAGTTCAGGGTTGGATCAGCCCCAGCATTTT
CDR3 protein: CASSSGLDQPQHF